This TCR beta chain is from a study of T cell responses to AZD1222 COVID-19 vaccine. Findings and caveats of the study: Seropositive at baseline were only five or six AZD1222 recipients. Spike-specific TCR depth and breadth grew after two AZD1222 doses. Variant regions that are unmutated are reportedly the target of nearly half of spike-specific TCRs.

The CDR3 runs 13 residues. Germline CDR1 reads SQVTM; CDR2 reads ANQGSEA. V lost 3 bases and J lost 8, with 13 bases in between. The protocol was immunoSEQ multiplex PCR, while the TCRdb copy is restricted to in-frame clones and leaves out a portion. The sample records just over 150,000 clones, about 88% being singletons. A remark on this clone: Its antigen is as yet unknown.

The sequence came from an adult who had recovered from COVID-19. The J gene is TRBJ1-4, the V gene TRBV29-1; a weak D match, TRBD1 (6 bases). The starting material was peripheral blood, obtained after recovery from COVID-19. The CDR3 loop is CSVDSGVGEKLFF. The CDR3 nucleotides read TGCAGCGTTGACTCAGGGGTAGGCGAAAAACTGTTTTTT.